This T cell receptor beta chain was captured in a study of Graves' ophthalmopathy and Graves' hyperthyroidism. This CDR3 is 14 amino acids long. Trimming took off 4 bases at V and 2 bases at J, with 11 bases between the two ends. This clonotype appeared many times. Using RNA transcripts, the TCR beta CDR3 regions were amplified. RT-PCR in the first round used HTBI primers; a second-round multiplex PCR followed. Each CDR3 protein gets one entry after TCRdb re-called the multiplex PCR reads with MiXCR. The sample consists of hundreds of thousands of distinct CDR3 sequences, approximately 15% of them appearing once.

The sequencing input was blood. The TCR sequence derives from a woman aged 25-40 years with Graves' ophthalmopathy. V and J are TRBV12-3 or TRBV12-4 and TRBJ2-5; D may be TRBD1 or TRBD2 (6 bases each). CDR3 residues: CASSSQGTQETQYF. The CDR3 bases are TGTGCCAGCAGTTCCCAGGGGACTCAAGAGACCCAGTACTTC.